The 22 T cell receptor beta chains given below trace back to one sample, sequenced in a study of cytomegalovirus exposure and HLA in healthy donors. Use of 60 Vbeta and 13 Jbeta primers characterized the PCR. Repertoires were generated with immunoSEQ multiplex PCR, while TCRdb's copy carries only in-frame clones and drops some. The top ten clones hold about 4.8% of a sample with about 64,000 clones, 60% to 80% of them seen once. The sample consisted of PBMCs. The receptors were gathered from a male donor in good health and CMV-seropositive.

V usage is TRBV4-2 and J usage is TRBJ2-3, with D perhaps TRBD1 (5 bases). The CDR3 spans 13 residues. V lost 3 bases and J 5 bases, leaving 9 bases between the germline ends. Germline CDR1 LGHNA, CDR2 YNFKEQ. The CDR3 DNA reads TGTGCCAGCAGCCAGTCAGGGATAGATACGCAGTATTTT. Translation: CASSQSGIDTQYF.

Comments on this clone: At one of its ends the junction is not consistent with the germline gene, which may arise from a read error. The gene calls are TRBV29-1 and TRBJ2-2; 9 nucleotides agree with TRBD1. This CDR3 spans 14 amino acids. CDR1 and CDR2 (germline): SQVTM, ANQGSEA. CDR3 residues: CSGQQGARTGELLF. The CDR3 DNA is TGCAGCGGCCAACAGGGGGCGCGCACCGGGGAGCTGCTTTTT.

This clone has a handful of counts. This chain links TRBV19 with TRBJ1-5; D is perhaps TRBD1 (5 bases). The germline V gene encodes CDR1 LNHDA and CDR2 SQIVND (reference sequence). V gave up 3 bases and J gave up 3 bases, with 12 bases separating them. CDR3 length equals 15 residues. The DNA for the CDR3 is TGTGCCAGTAGTATTGGGAGGGGAGTCAATCAGCCCCAGCATTTT. Encoded protein: CASSIGRGVNQPQHF.

The chain combines TRBV27 with TRBJ2-1, with D unresolved. The CDR3 consists of 13 residues. Germline V gene sequence: CDR1 MNHEY, CDR2 SMNVEV (reference sequence). Trimming pared 6 bases from V and 4 bases from J, leaving 10 bases between. The CDR3 sequence: CASSPPGYNEQFF. CDR3 DNA sequence: TGTGCCAGCAGCCCCCCGGGTTACAATGAGCAGTTCTTC.

The rearrangement joins TRBV6-5 to TRBJ2-1, with TRBD1 identical over 8 bases. V lost 0 bases, J lost 8 bases, and 9 bases stayed unmatched. CDR3 size: 16 residues. From germline, CDR1 is MNHEY and CDR2 SVGAGI. In DNA form, the CDR3 reads TGTGCCAGCAGTTACTCAGGGACAGGCTGGGCGGATGAGCAGTTCTTC. Protein product: CASSYSGTGWADEQFF.

V gene TRBV30 combines with J gene TRBJ2-7, with D unresolved. The CDR3 extends over 11 amino acids. V lost 3 bases and J 3 bases, leaving 6 bases between the germline ends. In germline, CDR1 is GTSNPN, CDR2 SVGIG (reference sequence). The CDR3 loop reads CAWSNNYEQYF. CDR3 in DNA: TGTGCCTGGAGCAACAACTACGAGCAGTACTTC.

The chain carries TRBV11-2 and TRBJ1-6, with D tentatively TRBD1 (6 bases). This CDR3 region has 15 residues. CDR1 is SGHAT and CDR2 is FQNNGV in the germline V gene. V lost 2 bases and J 6 bases, leaving 11 bases between the germline ends. The CDR3 region has the DNA TGTGCCAGCAGCTTAAGCGTCAGGGGTAATTCACCCCTCCACTTT. Translated, it gives CASSLSVRGNSPLHF.

The chain recombines TRBV7-9 with TRBJ1-1, with D possibly TRBD1 on 5 matching bases. There are 15 residues in the CDR3. The V gene lost 2 bases and the J gene lost 4 bases, with 14 bases spanning the gap. Germline V gene data show CDR1 as SEHNR and CDR2 as FQNEAQ (reference sequence). The CDR3 loop is CASSLLGEVGTEAFF. The CDR3, as DNA: TGTGCCAGCAGCTTACTAGGGGAAGTGGGCACTGAAGCTTTCTTT.

This clone was detected once. This chain connects TRBV5-4 to TRBJ2-4; 7 positions match TRBD1. CDR1 SGHNT and CDR2 YYREEE come from the germline V gene (reference sequence). This CDR3 comprises 14 residues. Losses at the gene ends were 2 bases for V and 5 bases for J; bases not matched to a gene: 4. DNA of the CDR3: TGTGCCAGCAGCTTACCGGGACAGCAAAACATTCAGTACTTC. Protein product: CASSLPGQQNIQYF.

V gene TRBV6-5 combines with J gene TRBJ2-4; TRBD1 matches at 9 bases. Germline assignment: CDR1 MNHEY and CDR2 SVGAGI. This CDR3 is 15 amino acids long. Germline trimming cut 4 bases from V and 6 bases from J; bases unmatched to any gene: 7. The CDR3 nucleotides read TGTGCCAGCAGTTCCAGCCGGGACAGGGTAAACATTCAGTACTTC. It codes for CASSSSRDRVNIQYF.

The genes are TRBV29-1 and TRBJ2-3; TRBD1 matches at 7 bases. This CDR3 region has 12 residues. Germline V gene sequence: CDR1 SQVTM, CDR2 ANQGSEA. Trimming removed 7 bases from V and 2 bases from J; junction bases left unmatched: 3. CDR3 residues: CSAGTVTDTQYF. Written as DNA, the CDR3 is TGCAGCGCAGGGACAGTCACAGATACGCAGTATTTT.

The chain uses TRBV27 and TRBJ1-5; a possible D gene is TRBD1 (6 bases). This CDR3 has 17 residues. Germline CDR1 reads MNHEY; CDR2 reads SMNVEV (reference sequence). Trimming cost V 5 bases and J 1 base, with 18 bases left between them. Here the CDR3 DNA reads TGTGCCAGCAGTCTCCAGGGGACCCTAGGGAGCAATCAGCCCCAGCATTTT. Protein sequence: CASSLQGTLGSNQPQHF.

This clone was picked up one time. This chain joins TRBV2 and TRBJ2-5; 7 bases fit TRBD2. CDR3 length: 15 residues. From germline, CDR1 is SNHLY and CDR2 FYNNEI. After removal of 4 bases from V and 0 bases from J, the junction contained 5 bases not matched to a gene. CDR3 loop: CASSVLAGDQETQYF. The DNA for the CDR3 is TGTGCCAGCAGTGTCCTCGCGGGGGACCAAGAGACCCAGTACTTC.

This CDR3 is CASSRRDSPIFAEAFF. As DNA, the CDR3 is TGCGCCAGCAGCCGGAGGGACAGCCCCATTTTCGCTGAAGCTTTCTTT. V is TRBV5-1 and J is TRBJ1-1; 7 bases are a match to TRBD1. J lost 6 bases, V lost 4 bases, and 15 bases had no gene match. This CDR3 comprises 16 residues. Germline V gene sequence: CDR1 SGHRS, CDR2 YFSETQ.

This clone was seen a few times. The CDR3 loop reads CASSQDLRLADTNEQFF. The CDR3 nucleotides are TGCGCCAGCAGCCAAGATTTGAGACTAGCGGACACCAATGAGCAGTTCTTC. This chain connects TRBV4-3 to TRBJ2-1; 9 nucleotides match TRBD2. Per the germline V gene, CDR1 is LGHNA and CDR2 is YSLEER. The trim removed 0 bases at V and 6 bases at J, leaving 9 bases unmatched. This CDR3 region has 17 residues.

This sequence joins TRBV9 and TRBJ2-1; 12 bases agree with TRBD2. Germline V gene sequence: CDR1 SGDLS, CDR2 YYNGEE. V gave up 1 base and J gave up 9 bases; unmatched junction bases: 2. This CDR3 is built from 14 residues. CDR3 in amino acids: CASSVLAGGREQFF. In DNA form, the CDR3 reads TGTGCCAGCAGCGTACTAGCGGGGGGGCGTGAGCAGTTCTTC.

J is TRBJ1-5 and V is TRBV27; D may be TRBD1 (5 bases). Germline V gene data show CDR1 as MNHEY and CDR2 as SMNVEV (reference sequence). This CDR3 region has 14 residues. Trimming removed 3 bases from V and 2 bases from J, with 8 bases in between. The CDR3 spells CASSLWGGNQPQHF. CDR3 nucleotide sequence: TGTGCCAGCAGTTTGTGGGGCGGCAATCAGCCCCAGCATTTT.

The chain combines TRBV19 with TRBJ1-2, with TRBD1 as a possible D gene (6 bases). Germline assignment: CDR1 LNHDA and CDR2 SQIVND (reference sequence). This CDR3 has 13 amino acids. With 10 bases removed from V and 4 bases from J, the gap between germline ends came to 16 bases. The CDR3 region is CAIEDSSSYGYTF. The CDR3 nucleotides read TGTGCCATTGAGGACAGCTCCAGCTATGGCTACACCTTC.

The chain employs TRBV29-1 and TRBJ1-2; 11 bases fit TRBD1. CDR3 length equals 12 residues. The V and J ends lost 3 bases and 7 bases, in that order; junction bases with no gene match: 1. The germline V gene encodes CDR1 SQVTM and CDR2 ANQGSEA. CDR3 nucleotides: TGCAGCGTTGAGGGACAGGGGGGTGGCTACACCTTC. It codes for CSVEGQGGGYTF.

The rearrangement links TRBV27 to TRBJ2-7; the match to TRBD2 covers 8 bases. J gave up 3 bases and V 0 bases, and 4 bases lay outside the gene matches. The CDR3 contains 15 residues. From germline, CDR1 is MNHEY and CDR2 SMNVEV (reference sequence). CDR3 nucleotides: TGTGCCAGCAGTTTATCAGCGGGGGCGTTCTACGAGCAGTACTTC. Residues: CASSLSAGAFYEQYF.

This clone was counted between two and nine times. The chain combines TRBV5-6 with TRBJ1-1; D call uncertain. Trimming stripped 0 bases from V and 3 bases from J, with 12 bases between. The CDR3 is 15 residues long. Germline loops: CDR1 SGHDT, CDR2 YYEEEE. The CDR3: CASSLDLGADTEAFF. The CDR3 coding sequence is TGTGCCAGCAGCTTGGACCTGGGTGCGGACACTGAAGCTTTCTTT. Complete variable domain (other parts from reference TRBV5-6 and TRBJ1-1): DAGVTQSPTHLIKTRGQQVTLRCSPKSGHDTVSWYQQALGQGPQFIFQYYEEEERQRGNFPDRFSGHQFPNYSSELNVNALLLGDSALYLCASSLDLGADTEAFFGQGTRLTVV.

V and J are TRBV7-9 and TRBJ2-1, with TRBD2 matching over 10 bases. Losses at the gene ends were 2 bases for V and 9 bases for J; bases not matched to a gene: 10. The CDR3 runs 16 residues. Germline-derived CDR1 and CDR2 are SEHNR and FQNEAQ (reference sequence). This chain's CDR3 is CASSLSGGGTHREQFF. CDR3 sequence (DNA): TGTGCCAGCAGCTTAAGCGGGGGGGGCACACATCGTGAGCAGTTCTTC.